This T cell receptor beta chain was captured in a study of post-analysis software for immune sequencing data. Study-level background: The patients showed relapsing-remitting, secondary progressive and progressive-relapsing multiple sclerosis courses. Study results and caveats: Patients had higher frequencies than controls of about five TRBV segments, including TRBV5-6, TRBV5-1 and TRBV20-1.

Researchers reported that TCR beta cDNA libraries carried unique molecular identifiers. TCRdb used MiXCR to reprocess the PCR reads, holding one entry per CDR3 protein. The sample yields about 160,000 distinct CDR3 sequences, about 37% seen once. Remarks on this clonotype: Antigen: not known. Relative to the germline gene, one junction end is altered; a read error may explain this.

Germline CDR1 reads SGHTA; CDR2 reads FQGNSA. The CDR3 is 15 amino acids. Sequenced material: blood, taken after autologous hematopoietic stem cell transplantation. The TCR sequence derives from a girl aged 5-17 years with multiple sclerosis. The chain combines TRBV7-2 with TRBJ2-5; 8 bases map to TRBD1. Here the CDR3 reads CAGSSPGQGRKTQYF. CDR3 coding DNA: TGTGCCGGCAGTTCCCCCGGACAGGGAAGAAAGACCCAGTACTTC.